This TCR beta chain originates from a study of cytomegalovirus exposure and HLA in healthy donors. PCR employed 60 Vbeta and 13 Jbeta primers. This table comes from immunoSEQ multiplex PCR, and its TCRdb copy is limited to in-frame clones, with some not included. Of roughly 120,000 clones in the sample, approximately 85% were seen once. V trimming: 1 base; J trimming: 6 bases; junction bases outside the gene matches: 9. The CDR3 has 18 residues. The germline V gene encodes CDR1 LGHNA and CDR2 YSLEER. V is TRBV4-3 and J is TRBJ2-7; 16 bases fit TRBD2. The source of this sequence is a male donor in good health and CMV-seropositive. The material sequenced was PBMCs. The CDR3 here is CASSQGNTGTSGRAEQYF. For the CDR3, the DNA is TGCGCCAGCAGCCAAGGGAATACCGGGACTAGCGGGAGGGCCGAGCAGTACTTC.